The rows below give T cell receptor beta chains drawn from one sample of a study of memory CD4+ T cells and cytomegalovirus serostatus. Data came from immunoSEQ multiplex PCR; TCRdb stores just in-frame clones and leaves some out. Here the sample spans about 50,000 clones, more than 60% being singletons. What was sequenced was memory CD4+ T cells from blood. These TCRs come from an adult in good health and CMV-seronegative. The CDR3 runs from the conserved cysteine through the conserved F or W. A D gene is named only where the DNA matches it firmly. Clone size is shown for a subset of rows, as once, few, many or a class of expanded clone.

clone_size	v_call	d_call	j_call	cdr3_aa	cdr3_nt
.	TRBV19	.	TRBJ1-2	CASKAGPLGIGYTF	TGTGCCAGTAAGGCAGGGCCCTTGGGAATAGGCTACACCTTC
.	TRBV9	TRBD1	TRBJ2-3	CASSVVTGGTDTQYF	TGTGCCAGCAGCGTAGTAACAGGGGGAACAGATACGCAGTATTTT
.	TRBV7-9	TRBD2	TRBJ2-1	CASSRSASGGPWDEQFF	TGTGCCAGCAGCCGAAGCGCTAGCGGGGGTCCATGGGATGAGCAGTTCTTC
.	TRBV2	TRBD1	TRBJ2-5	CASSRDRQETQYF	TGTGCCAGCAGTCGGGACAGACAAGAGACCCAGTACTTC
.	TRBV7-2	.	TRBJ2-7	CASSLGGSWSSYEQYF	TGTGCCAGCAGCTTAGGGGGGTCTTGGAGCTCCTACGAGCAGTACTTC
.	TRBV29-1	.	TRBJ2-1	CSVVWQKYNEQFF	TGCAGCGTTGTCTGGCAGAAATACAATGAGCAGTTCTTC
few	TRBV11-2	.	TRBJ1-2	CASSLERVDGYTF	TGTGCCAGCAGCTTAGAAAGGGTTGATGGCTACACCTTC
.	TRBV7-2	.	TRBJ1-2	CASSLAIGTGSGYTF	TGTGCCAGCAGCTTAGCTATCGGGACGGGCTCCGGCTACACCTTC
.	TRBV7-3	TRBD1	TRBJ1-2	CASSRDRVSGYTF	TGTGCCAGCAGCCGGGACAGGGTTAGTGGCTACACCTTC
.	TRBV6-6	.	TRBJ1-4	CASSYKTVNEKLFF	TGTGCCAGCAGTTACAAGACAGTTAATGAAAAACTGTTTTTT
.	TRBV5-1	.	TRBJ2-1	CASSFGGSSYNEQFF	TGCGCCAGCAGCTTTGGTGGGAGCTCCTACAATGAGCAGTTCTTC
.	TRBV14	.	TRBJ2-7	CASSQAPIDSSYEQYF	TGTGCCAGCAGCCAAGCTCCAATAGACAGCTCCTACGAGCAGTACTTC
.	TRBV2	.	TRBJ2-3	CASPLDPKRADTQYF	TGTGCCAGCCCCCTGGATCCTAAGAGGGCGGATACGCAGTATTTT
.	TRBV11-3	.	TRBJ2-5	CASSRGETQYF	TGTGCCAGCAGCAGGGGAGAGACCCAGTACTTC
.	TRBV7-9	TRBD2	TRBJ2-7	CASSPLGLAGEWKSYEQYF	TGTGCCAGCAGCCCCTTAGGGCTAGCGGGGGAATGGAAGAGCTACGAGCAGTACTTC
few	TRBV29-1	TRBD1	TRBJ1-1	CSVGGTGSTEAFF	TGCAGCGTTGGAGGGACAGGGAGCACTGAAGCTTTCTTT
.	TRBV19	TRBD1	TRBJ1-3	CASSTPQQTGFGNTIYF	TGTGCCAGTAGTACTCCGCAGCAGACAGGGTTTGGAAACACCATATATTTT
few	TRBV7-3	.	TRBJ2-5	CASSPEGRQETQYF	TGTGCCAGCAGCCCGGAGGGGCGTCAAGAGACCCAGTACTTC